This T cell receptor (beta chain) was documented in a study of tumor-infiltrating lymphocytes in localized non-small cell lung cancer. Study at large: The cohort mixed smokers and never-smokers, several histologies, and some post-neoadjuvant-chemotherapy samples.

As to this clone: What it binds is not known.

Notes on the study in general: TCR sequencing covered a subset of patients with enough tissue. Recurrence-free survival showed no association with tumor T-cell fraction. Technical variation could not be separated from intratumor heterogeneity here.

This CDR3 spans 11 amino acids. The ends were cut back, 4 bases at V and 2 bases at J, with 3 bases in the middle. In germline, CDR1 is SGHAT, CDR2 FQNNGV. Data came from immunoSEQ multiplex PCR; TCRdb stores just in-frame clones and leaves some out. This table holds 10,000 to 13,000 clones, about three fifths found once. This sequence joins TRBV11-2 and TRBJ2-7, with D hard to call. The sequence derives from a human donor with non-small cell lung cancer. The sequenced sample was lung tumor tissue. DNA of the CDR3: TGTGCCAGCAGCTCGGCCTACGAGCAGTACTTC. Residues: CASSSAYEQYF.